This T cell receptor (beta chain) came from a study of CD8 T cells in Susac syndrome (dated by TCRdb to the late 2010s). In the study overall: Whether CD8+ T cell activation and differentiation in Susac syndrome was antigen driven was tested using repertoire sequencing. The study at large found these results: The number of individuals in the TCR sequencing and HLA analysis was acknowledged as relatively small.

Peripheral blood CD8+ and CD4+ T cells from healthy donors, Susac syndrome patients and multiple sclerosis patients were profiled using high-throughput TCR beta sequencing. The healthy donors served as controls matched for age and sex. CD8+ TEMRA cells were enriched by FACS, while bulk CD8+ and CD4+ T cells were purified by magnetic negative isolation. Blood was collected in EDTA tubes and processed within 24 hours, with PBMCs isolated through density gradient centrifugation. PBMCs destined for TCR sequencing were cryopreserved in liquid nitrogen and later thawed in a 37 °C water bath. Purity of sorted or isolated CD4+, CD8+ and CD8+ TEMRA cells was at least 90%. The trim is 3 bases for V and 7 bases for J, with a gap of 18 bases between the germline ends. The CDR3 covers 15 residues, taking in both the cysteine and the phenylalanine. The entry retains the CDR3 DNA only, 45 bases that are in frame from base 1. According to the germline V gene, CDR1 reads SGHVS and CDR2 reads FQNEAQ.

Concerning this clonotype: The clone's antigen remains unknown. Per-base quality was not reported, and no clone a single base away is much larger than it.

RNA was extracted using the RNeasy kit, and roughly 0.5 to 1 ug of the RNA was reverse transcribed with random hexamers. The immunoSEQ multiplex PCR assay, covering 54 Vbeta and 13 Jbeta segments, was used to amplify TCR beta CDR3 regions. To correct PCR amplification bias, a synthetic template baseline was used for both primer optimization and computational correction. Per the original workflow: Reads were assigned to V, D and J genes according to IMGT and analyzed in immunoSEQ Analyzer, with only productive sequences retained. Clonality was computed as one minus Shannon entropy normalized by log2 of the number of productive unique sequences. Public and private clones were assessed among the 100 most prevalent clones of each patient and control. Clones were defined as Susac-specific when absent from the healthy and MS cohorts, from over 950 published viral clones and from other ImmuneACCESS disease sequences. Using fastp trimming at Q25 and MiXCR clonotype assembly, TCRdb reanalyzed the public sequencing data and kept in-frame beta chains. Rows are unified per CDR3 protein, each entry keeping the most common DNA and genes. The V and J calls were determined by TCRdb, not by the authors. The sample includes roughly 200,000 distinct CDR3 sequences, with approximately 94% observed a single time. In total, the top ten clones hold more than 0.1% of the sample.

This TCR was sampled from a human donor in good health. Sequencing used CD4+ T cells from PBMCs. The V and J segments used are TRBV7-8 and TRBJ1-2; the D gene is perhaps TRBD1, from 6 matching bases. The sequence in DNA is TGTGCCAGCAGCTTTACCAGGGGTCCCTCTTCTGGCTACACCTTC. This codes for CASSFTRGPSSGYTF.